What follows are 6 T cell receptor beta chains derived from one specimen sequenced in a study of blood T cell repertoires in COVID-19. The table came from immunoSEQ multiplex PCR; TCRdb's copy has only in-frame clones and leaves some out. The sample lists roughly 170,000 clones; 79% were seen once. Sequenced sample: peripheral blood. The receptors come from a woman aged 60-75 years with COVID-19, enrolled during active disease.

The table lists this clone with a few counts. The chain links TRBV18 to TRBJ2-3, with unresolved D. This CDR3 contains 14 residues. Trimming shortened V by 3 bases and J by 0 bases, and 7 bases separated the two germline ends. Looked up from germline, CDR1 is KGHSH and CDR2 is LQKENI. CDR3 sequence (DNA): TGTGCCAGCTCACCTTTGGCAAGCACAGATACGCAGTATTTT. Protein product: CASSPLASTDTQYF.

This CDR3 is CASSLDGSRFSSGANVLTF. The CDR3 bases are TGCGCCAGCAGCTTGGATGGTAGTCGATTTAGCTCTGGGGCCAACGTCCTGACTTTC. This sequence joins TRBV5-1 and TRBJ2-6; D is ambiguous. Trimming shortened V by 0 bases and J by 0 bases, and 16 bases separated the two germline ends. In germline, CDR1 is SGHRS, CDR2 YFSETQ. The CDR3 has 19 amino acids.

This clone appeared once. The chain joins TRBV5-1 to TRBJ2-1; D unresolved. The CDR3 is made up of 15 amino acids. The germline V gene encodes CDR1 SGHRS and CDR2 YFSETQ. V gave up 6 bases and J gave up 0 bases, with 13 bases separating them. Here the CDR3 reads CASNPEWASYNEQFF. DNA of the CDR3: TGCGCCAGCAACCCCGAGTGGGCCTCCTACAATGAGCAGTTCTTC. Complete variable domain (other parts from reference TRBV5-1 and TRBJ2-1): KAGVTQTPRYLIKTRGQQVTLSCSPISGHRSVSWYQQTPGQGLQFLFEYFSETQRNKGNFPGRFSGRQFSNSRSEMNVSTLELGDSALYLCASNPEWASYNEQFFGPGTRLTVL.

This rearrangement joins TRBV29-1 to TRBJ2-5, with TRBD2 as a possible D gene (7 bases). The CDR3 has 12 residues. The V end lost 6 bases, the J end lost 5 bases, and 13 bases lay between the germline ends. Germline values: CDR1 SQVTM, CDR2 ANQGSEA. The CDR3 DNA sequence: TGCAGCGTCCGGGGGGCCGGGGAGACCCAGTACTTC. This translates into CSVRGAGETQYF.

V is TRBV7-2 and J is TRBJ2-5, with TRBD2 identical over 15 bases. Germline-derived CDR1 and CDR2 are SGHTA and FQGNSA. V lost 4 bases and J lost 2; bases outside the gene matches: 5. CDR3 size: 17 residues. In nucleotides, the CDR3 is TGTGCCAGCAGCTGGACTAGCGGGGGGGCGGTACAAGAGACCCAGTACTTC. It translates to CASSWTSGGAVQETQYF. Based on the CDR3 plus reference TRBV7-2 and TRBJ2-5, the full variable domain is GAGVSQSPSNKVTEKGKDVELRCDPISGHTALYWYRQSLGQGLEFLIYFQGNSAPDKSGLPSDRFSAERTGGSVSTLTIQRTQQEDSAVYLCASSWTSGGAVQETQYFGPGTRLLVL.

The V gene is TRBV3-1 (or the pseudogene TRBV3-2), the J gene TRBJ2-5; the match to TRBD2 covers 7 bases. Trimming cost V 4 bases and J 7 bases; bases outside gene matches: 12. The germline gives CDR1 LGHDT, CDR2 YNNKEL (reference sequence). The CDR3 has 15 amino acids. The CDR3 spells CASSRGGTPPGTQYF. The CDR3 DNA sequence: TGTGCCAGCAGCCGGGGGGGGACTCCCCCGGGGACCCAGTACTTC.